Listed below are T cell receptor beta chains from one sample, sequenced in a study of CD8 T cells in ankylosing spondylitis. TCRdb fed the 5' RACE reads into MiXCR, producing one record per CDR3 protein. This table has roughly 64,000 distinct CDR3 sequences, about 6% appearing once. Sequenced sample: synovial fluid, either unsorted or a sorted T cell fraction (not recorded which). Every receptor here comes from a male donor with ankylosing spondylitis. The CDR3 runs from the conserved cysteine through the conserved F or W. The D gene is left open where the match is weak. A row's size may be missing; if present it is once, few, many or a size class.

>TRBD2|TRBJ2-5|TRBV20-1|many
CSAREPAGGSAETQYF
TGCAGTGCTAGAGAACCAGCGGGAGGGTCGGCGGAGACCCAGTACTTC
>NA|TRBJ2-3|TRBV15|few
CATSRAGLTDTQYF
TGTGCCACCAGCAGAGCGGGTTTAACAGATACGCAGTATTTT
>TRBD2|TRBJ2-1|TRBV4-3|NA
CASSRSGQREYNEQFF
TGCGCCAGCAGCCGGTCAGGTCAGCGGGAGTACAATGAGCAGTTCTTC
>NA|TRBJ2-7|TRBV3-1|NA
CASSLSGTVYEQYF
TGTGCCAGCAGCCTCTCGGGGACGGTATACGAGCAGTACTTC
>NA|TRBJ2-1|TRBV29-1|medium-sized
CSVVRYNEQFF
TGCAGCGTTGTTCGTTACAATGAGCAGTTCTTC
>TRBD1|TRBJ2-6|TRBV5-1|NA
CASSLDRGRVRGANVLTF
TGCGCCAGCAGCTTGGACAGGGGACGGGTGAGAGGGGCCAACGTCCTGACTTTC
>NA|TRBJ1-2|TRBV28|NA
CASKRTVNYGYTF
TGTGCCAGCAAGAGGACGGTGAACTATGGCTACACCTTC
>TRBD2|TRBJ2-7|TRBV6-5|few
CASSWSGSGLYEQYF
TGTGCCAGCAGTTGGAGCGGGAGCGGACTCTACGAGCAGTACTTC
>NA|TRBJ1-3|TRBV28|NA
CASSATPFGNTIYF
TGTGCCAGCAGTGCAACCCCCTTTGGAAACACCATATATTTT
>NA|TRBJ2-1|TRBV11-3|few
CASSPVRGSYNEQFF
TGTGCCAGCAGCCCCGTACGCGGCTCCTACAATGAGCAGTTCTTC
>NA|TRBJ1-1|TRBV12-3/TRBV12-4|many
CASSSLSGRTEAFF
TGTGCCAGCAGTTCACTCTCGGGCCGCACTGAAGCTTTCTTT
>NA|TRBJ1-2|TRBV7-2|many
CASSLDSREGYGYTF
TGTGCCAGCAGCTTAGATTCGAGGGAAGGGTATGGCTACACCTTC
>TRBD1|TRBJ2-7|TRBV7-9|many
CASSSTGATNGEQYF
TGTGCCAGCAGCTCCACAGGGGCCACCAATGGGGAGCAGTACTTC
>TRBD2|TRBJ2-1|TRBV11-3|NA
CASSLDPASGLEQFF
TGTGCCAGCAGCTTAGATCCGGCTAGCGGCCTTGAGCAGTTCTTC
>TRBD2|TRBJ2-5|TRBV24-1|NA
CATSDSSGSGGETQYF
TGTGCCACCAGTGATTCTAGCGGGAGTGGAGGGGAGACCCAGTACTTC
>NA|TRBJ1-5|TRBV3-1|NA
CASSRRAGQPQHF
TGTGCCAGCAGCCGGAGGGCTGGGCAGCCCCAGCATTTT
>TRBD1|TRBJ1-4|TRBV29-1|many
CSATIGDRGGKLFF
TGCAGCGCCACAATAGGGGACAGGGGTGGAAAACTGTTTTTT
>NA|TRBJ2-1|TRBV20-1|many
CSARDQGGAFSYNEQFF
TGCAGTGCTAGAGATCAGGGGGGGGCTTTTTCCTACAATGAGCAGTTCTTC
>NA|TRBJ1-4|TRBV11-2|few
CASSLVAWDEKLFF
TGTGCCAGCAGCTTGGTAGCTTGGGATGAAAAACTGTTTTTT
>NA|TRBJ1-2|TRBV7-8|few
CASSLDRFDYGYTF
TGTGCCAGCAGCTTAGACAGGTTTGACTATGGCTACACCTTC
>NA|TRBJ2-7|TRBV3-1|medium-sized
CASSQRYEQYF
TGTGCCAGCAGCCAGCGGTACGAGCAGTACTTC
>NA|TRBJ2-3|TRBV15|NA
CATSRVSASVSTDTQYF
TGTGCCACCAGCAGAGTCTCGGCTAGCGTTAGCACAGATACGCAGTATTTT
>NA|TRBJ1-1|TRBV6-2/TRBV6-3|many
CASSDGGKRTEAFF
TGTGCCAGCAGTGACGGGGGGAAACGTACTGAAGCTTTCTTT
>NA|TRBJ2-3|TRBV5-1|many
CASSLTVTDTQYF
TGCGCCAGCAGCTTGACGGTCACAGATACGCAGTATTTT
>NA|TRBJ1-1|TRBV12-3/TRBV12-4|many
CASSAGTTNTEAFF
TGTGCCAGCAGTGCGGGGACAACGAACACTGAAGCTTTCTTT
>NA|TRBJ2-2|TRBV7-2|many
CASSLERQVNTGELFF
TGTGCCAGCAGCTTAGAGCGGCAGGTGAACACCGGGGAGCTGTTTTTT
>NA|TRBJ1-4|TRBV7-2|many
CASSLGRNNEKLFF
TGTGCCAGCAGCTTGGGGCGGAATAATGAAAAACTGTTTTTT
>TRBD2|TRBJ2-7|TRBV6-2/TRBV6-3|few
CASSVSIFSGRPREQYF
TGTGCCAGCAGCGTCTCGATTTTTAGCGGGCGGCCGAGGGAGCAGTACTTC
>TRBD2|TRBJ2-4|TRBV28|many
CASSRGVGRKYF
TGTGCCAGCAGCCGGGGGGTGGGCAGGAAGTACTTC
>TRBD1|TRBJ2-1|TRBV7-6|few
CASSLAPQGARNEQFF
TGTGCCAGCAGCTTAGCGCCACAGGGGGCGCGCAATGAGCAGTTCTTC
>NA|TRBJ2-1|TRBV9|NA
CASSVDGSYNEQFF
TGTGCCAGCAGCGTAGACGGCTCCTACAATGAGCAGTTCTTC
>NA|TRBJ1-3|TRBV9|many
CASSAHGGRSGNTIYF
TGTGCCAGCAGCGCCCACGGGGGCCGCTCTGGAAACACCATATATTTT
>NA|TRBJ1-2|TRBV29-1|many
CSGDYGAF
TGCAGCGGTGATTATGGTGCCTTC